A single sample is the source of the 32 T cell receptor beta chains below, sequenced in a study of control samples from healthy donors and cancer patients. This table comes from immunoSEQ multiplex PCR, and its TCRdb copy is limited to in-frame clones, with some not included. This sample yields tens of thousands of clones, of which around 70% are seen a single time; roughly 17% belongs to the top ten. Material: formalin-fixed, paraffin-embedded tissue. These TCRs come from a male donor with melanoma.

This clone has a handful of counts. V gene TRBV7-9 combines with J gene TRBJ2-1; D gene unclear. CDR1 is SEHNR, CDR2 FQNEAQ, per germline (reference sequence). The CDR3 covers 14 residues. The V end lost 8 bases, the J end lost 0 bases, and 11 bases lay between the germline ends. The CDR3 nucleotides are TGTGCCAGCGTGGGTTTTAGCTCCTACAATGAGCAGTTCTTC. This gives the protein CASVGFSSYNEQFF.

The chain employs TRBV24-1 and TRBJ2-3; a possible D gene is TRBD2 (6 bases). In germline, CDR1 is KGHDR, CDR2 SFDVKD. The CDR3 spans 13 residues. Trimming removed 10 bases at V and 6 bases at J, with 16 bases between. In DNA form, the CDR3 reads TGTGCCACGCGGGGTGGGGTAGGGGATACGCAGTATTTT. Translated, it gives CATRGGVGDTQYF.

Points on this clone: Other nucleotide sequences from this sample produce the same CDR3. The chain has TRBV11-2 and TRBJ2-7; 7 bases are a match to TRBD1. This CDR3 spans 13 amino acids. Per germline, CDR1 SGHAT and CDR2 FQNNGV. V was clipped by 1 base and J by 4 bases; unmatched bases: 1. CDR3 protein: CASSLGTGYEQYF. The CDR3 nucleotides read TGTGCCAGCAGCTTAGGGACAGGTTACGAGCAGTACTTC.

Only one count was recorded for this clone. The V call is TRBV10-3, the J call TRBJ2-7, with D perhaps TRBD2 (6 bases). The V end was cut by 2 bases, the J end by 3 bases, with 14 bases between. CDR1 and CDR2 (germline): ENHRY, SYGVKD. The CDR3 loop spans 15 amino acids. The CDR3 DNA sequence: TGTGCCATCAGTGAGGGAGGGGAAAGTTACTACGAGCAGTACTTC. This codes for CAISEGGESYYEQYF.

The chain uses TRBV1 and TRBJ1-1. TRBV1 represents a pseudogene. CDR3 size: 12 residues. CDR3 region: CTSRWGAAEAFF. The CDR3 DNA follows: TGCACCAGCAGGTGGGGGGCGGCTGAAGCTTTCTTT.

This clone has just one count. The V call is TRBV4-1, the J call TRBJ2-5, with D possibly matching TRBD2 (6 bases). The V end was cut by 4 bases, the J end by 5 bases, with 11 bases between. In germline, CDR1 is MGHRA, CDR2 YSYEKL. The CDR3 spans 13 residues. For the CDR3, the DNA is TGCGCCAGCAGCCGACTAGTGGGGGAGACCCAGTACTTC. Protein product: CASSRLVGETQYF.

The rearrangement joins TRBV7-6 to TRBJ2-7; 11 nucleotides align to TRBD2. The CDR3 loop spans 17 amino acids. V lost 1 base, J lost 0 bases, and 5 bases stayed unmatched. Germline V lookup: CDR1 SGHVS, CDR2 FNYEAQ. The CDR3 region is CASSLVLAGARSYEQYF. The CDR3 DNA reads TGTGCCAGCAGCTTAGTACTAGCGGGAGCGCGCTCCTACGAGCAGTACTTC. The variable domain in full, completed from reference TRBV7-6 and TRBJ2-7, reads GAGVSQSPRYKVTKRGQDVALRCDPISGHVSLYWYRQALGQGPEFLTYFNYEAQQDKSGLPNDRFSAERPEGSISTLTIQRTEQRDSAMYRCASSLVLAGARSYEQYFGPGTRLTVT.

In the case of this clone: Since a much larger clone is just one base distant, this may be a read error. This chain links TRBV3-1 (or the pseudogene TRBV3-2) with TRBJ2-2, with D uncertain. CDR3 length: 14 amino acids. Deletions cut 1 base from V and 7 bases from J, with 10 bases between. CDR1 and CDR2 (germline): LGHDT, YNNKEL (reference sequence). The CDR3 sequence is CASSQVESGGELFF. The CDR3 nucleotides read TGTGCCAGCAGCCAAGTAGAGAGTGGCGGGGAGCTGTTTTTT.

The chain uses TRBV24-1 and TRBJ1-2; D not certain. Germline lookup yields CDR1 KGHDR and CDR2 SFDVKD. The CDR3 is 15 residues long. V lost 4 bases and J lost 5, with 16 bases in between. CDR3: CATSDPGNSLYGYTF. CDR3 sequence (DNA): TGTGCCACCAGTGACCCGGGGAACAGCCTATATGGCTACACCTTC.

This clone has ten or more counts. The CDR3 here is CASRLGDPDTQYF. The DNA for the CDR3 is TGTGCAAGTCGCTTGGGGGACCCAGATACGCAGTATTTT. V usage is TRBV12-2 and J usage is TRBJ2-3. TRBV12-2 is designated a pseudogene. This CDR3 has 13 amino acids.

The chain recombines TRBV14 with TRBJ2-5, with D uncertain. CDR3 length equals 15 residues. The ends were cut back, 4 bases at V and 4 bases at J, with 16 bases in the middle. From germline, CDR1 is SGHDN and CDR2 FVKESK. The CDR3 here is CASSLKLGFGETQYF. DNA of the CDR3: TGTGCCAGCAGCCTTAAGCTCGGTTTCGGAGAGACCCAGTACTTC.

This rearrangement joins TRBV7-6 to TRBJ2-3; possibly TRBD2 for D (6 bases). The CDR3 is 17 amino acids. The germline gives CDR1 SGHVS, CDR2 FNYEAQ. V was clipped by 2 bases and J by 4 bases, with 19 bases between them. CDR3 sequence reads: CASSLQTRGRTADTQYF. The DNA for the CDR3 is TGTGCCAGCAGCTTACAGACTAGGGGCCGCACCGCAGATACGCAGTATTTT.

V usage is TRBV6-1 and J usage is TRBJ2-5; 8 nucleotides agree with TRBD2. Unmatched junction bases numbered 7, after V lost 0 bases and J lost 1 base. CDR3 size: 17 residues. Germline CDR1 reads MNHNS; CDR2 reads SASEGT. The CDR3 region is CASSEARRSGSQETQYF. CDR3 sequence (DNA): TGTGCCAGCAGTGAAGCCCGTAGAAGCGGGAGCCAAGAGACCCAGTACTTC.

The genes are TRBV5-4 and TRBJ1-2, with no clear D. This CDR3 contains 11 residues. From germline, CDR1 is SGHNT and CDR2 YYREEE (reference sequence). Trimming removed 0 bases from V and 8 bases from J, with 5 bases in between. This CDR3 reads CASSLGWGYTF. The CDR3 DNA sequence: TGTGCCAGCAGCTTGGGCTGGGGCTACACCTTC.

The V call is TRBV11-1, the J call TRBJ2-3; possible D gene TRBD1, 5 bases. This CDR3 comprises 15 residues. Trimming removed 6 bases at V and 1 base at J, with 14 bases between. Germline V CDR1 and CDR2: SGHAT, FQDESV (reference sequence). The chain's CDR3 is CASRLGVWGTDTQYF. Here the CDR3 DNA reads TGTGCCAGCAGGCTAGGGGTCTGGGGCACAGATACGCAGTATTTT.

This clone was found a few times. The chain couples TRBV5-4 to TRBJ2-5, with TRBD1 matching over 11 bases. The J segment lost 5 bases and the V segment lost 4 bases, leaving 7 bases of the junction unmatched. The CDR3 is 15 amino acids. The germline V gene encodes CDR1 SGHNT and CDR2 YYREEE (reference sequence). The CDR3 sequence is CASSHPGQGAETQYF. CDR3 DNA: TGTGCCAGCAGCCATCCCGGACAGGGGGCCGAGACCCAGTACTTC.

The chain has TRBV6-5 and TRBJ2-2; unclear D gene. The length of the CDR3 is 14 residues. Trimming took off 0 bases at V and 6 bases at J, with 8 bases between the two ends. Germline loops: CDR1 MNHEY, CDR2 SVGAGI. The CDR3 coding sequence is TGTGCCAGCAGTTACTCCGAATACGCCGGGGAGCTGTTTTTT. It yields the protein CASSYSEYAGELFF.

The chain couples TRBV2 to TRBJ1-3; a weak D match, TRBD1 (6 bases). The V gene lost 0 bases and the J gene lost 0 bases, with 12 bases spanning the gap. This CDR3 region has 17 residues. In germline, CDR1 is SNHLY, CDR2 FYNNEI. The CDR3 DNA sequence: TGTGCCAGCAGTGAAGCGGGAGGACAGATCTCTGGAAACACCATATATTTT. Amino acids: CASSEAGGQISGNTIYF.

The chain uses TRBV19 and TRBJ2-2; D is unclear. CDR1 LNHDA and CDR2 SQIVND come from the germline V gene (reference sequence). V dropped 7 bases and J dropped 6 bases, with 15 bases sitting between them. This CDR3 comprises 14 residues. The CDR3 nucleotides read TGTGCCAGTAATCGGCTCCAGGCGGCCGGGGAGCTGTTTTTT. This codes for CASNRLQAAGELFF.

This chain joins TRBV18 and TRBJ1-3; D is unclear. Trimming pared 3 bases from V and 2 bases from J, leaving 11 bases between. Germline loops: CDR1 KGHSH, CDR2 LQKENI. This CDR3 spans 15 amino acids. DNA for the CDR3: TGTGCCAGCTCACCTGTTGACGCCGCTGGAAACACCATATATTTT. Protein product: CASSPVDAAGNTIYF. The full variable domain, with the rest looked up from reference TRBV18 and TRBJ1-3, is NAGVMQNPRHLVRRRGQEARLRCSPMKGHSHVYWYRQLPEEGLKFMVYLQKENIIDESGMPKERFSAEFPKEGPSILRIQQVVRGDSAAYFCASSPVDAAGNTIYFGEGSWLTVV.

The chain is built from TRBV7-9 and TRBJ2-7, with 11 bases aligning to TRBD1. CDR1 is SEHNR, CDR2 FQNEAQ, per germline (reference sequence). The ends lost 3 bases at V and 3 bases at J; junction bases unmatched: 4. CDR3 size: 15 residues. Written as DNA, the CDR3 is TGTGCCAGCAGCTTTAAGGGACAGGGGGACTACGAGCAGTACTTC. This codes for CASSFKGQGDYEQYF.

The chain carries TRBV27 and TRBJ1-2, with 7 nucleotides matching TRBD1. Germline loops: CDR1 MNHEY, CDR2 SMNVEV (reference sequence). V dropped 6 bases and J dropped 4; count of bases not matched to a gene: 11. CDR3 length: 15 amino acids. This chain's CDR3 is CASSPRQGLSYGYTF. CDR3 nucleotide sequence: TGTGCCAGCAGCCCCCGACAGGGACTCTCCTATGGCTACACCTTC.

This chain connects TRBV13 to TRBJ2-1; TRBD1 matches at 7 bases. The germline gives CDR1 PRHDT, CDR2 FYEKMQ (reference sequence). The CDR3 extends over 14 amino acids. V shed 5 bases, J shed 5 bases, and the junction held 6 bases outside the gene matches. CDR3 DNA: TGTGCCAGCAGCCAAGAGGGACAGAACAATGAGCAGTTCTTC. As protein: CASSQEGQNNEQFF.

This clone was counted only a few times. The chain couples TRBV2 to TRBJ2-2; maybe TRBD1 (6 bases). Per germline, CDR1 SNHLY and CDR2 FYNNEI. V lost 7 bases and J 2 bases, leaving 11 bases between the germline ends. The CDR3 contains 14 residues. The CDR3 sequence is CASKQGINTGELFF. CDR3 in DNA: TGTGCCAGCAAGCAGGGGATAAACACCGGGGAGCTGTTTTTT.

The gene calls are TRBV4-1 and TRBJ2-5, with 8 bases aligning to TRBD1. The length of the CDR3 is 18 residues. Germline loops: CDR1 MGHRA, CDR2 YSYEKL. Germline trimming cut 1 base from V and 4 bases from J; bases unmatched to any gene: 14. CDR3 coding DNA: TGCGCCAGCAGCCAAGTCGGCAGGGGGCTGATCGGTGGAGAGACCCAGTACTTC. It codes for CASSQVGRGLIGGETQYF.

CDR3 bases: TGTGCTAGTGTCCCGGACAGGGCTAATCCCAATCAGCCCCAGCATTTT. Translation gives CASVPDRANPNQPQHF. The J gene is TRBJ1-5, the V gene TRBV12-5; 8 bases are a match to TRBD1. Germline CDR1 reads LGHNT; CDR2 reads FRNRAP. Trimming took 7 bases from V and 3 from J; bases not matched to a gene: 11. The CDR3 consists of 16 residues.

The chain is built from TRBV11-3 and TRBJ2-5; possibly TRBD1 for D (6 bases). Germline V gene lookup returns CDR1 SGHNT and CDR2 YENEEA. The CDR3 consists of 15 residues. Trimming stripped 0 bases from V and 7 bases from J, with 15 bases between. The CDR3 DNA sequence: TGTGCCAGCAGCTTAGATGGGAACCAGGGGAGGACCCAGTACTTC. Residues: CASSLDGNQGRTQYF.

This chain links TRBV3-1 (or the pseudogene TRBV3-2) with TRBJ1-5, with D hard to call. Trimming removed 1 base from V and 4 bases from J, with 11 bases in between. The CDR3 covers 15 residues. CDR1 is LGHDT and CDR2 is YNNKEL in the germline V gene (reference sequence). The CDR3 loop reads CASSQAPNSNQPQHF. The CDR3 coding sequence is TGTGCCAGCAGCCAAGCCCCCAACAGTAATCAGCCCCAGCATTTT.

V gene TRBV15 combines with J gene TRBJ2-7; 10 nucleotides match TRBD2. CDR1 and CDR2 from the germline V gene are LNHNV and YYDKDF (reference sequence). V lost 3 bases to trimming and J lost 4 bases; unmatched junction nucleotides: 0. The CDR3 is 13 residues long. In nucleotides, the CDR3 is TGTGCCACCAGCAGGACTAGCGGGTACGAGCAGTACTTC. Amino acid sequence: CATSRTSGYEQYF.

This sequence joins TRBV10-1 and TRBJ2-2, with D unresolved. CDR1 is WNHNN, CDR2 SYGVQD, per germline (reference sequence). The CDR3 runs to 14 residues. Trimming removed 5 bases from V and 2 bases from J, with 9 bases in between. This CDR3 is CASSPDGNTGELFF. The CDR3 nucleotides read TGCGCCAGCAGTCCGGACGGAAACACCGGGGAGCTGTTTTTT.

The chain employs TRBV2 and TRBJ2-7; D gene uncertain. The CDR3 contains 13 residues. Germline V gene data show CDR1 as SNHLY and CDR2 as FYNNEI. Trimming took off 5 bases at V and 2 bases at J, with 10 bases between the two ends. The CDR3 DNA sequence: TGTGCCAGCAGTCCCACCAGGCCCTACGAGCAGTACTTC. As protein: CASSPTRPYEQYF. Filled out from reference TRBV2 and TRBJ2-7, the complete variable domain reads EPEVTQTPSHQVTQMGQEVILRCVPISNHLYFYWYRQILGQKVEFLVSFYNNEISEKSEIFDDQFSVERPDGSNFTLKIRSTKLEDSAMYFCASSPTRPYEQYFGPGTRLTVT.

This chain connects TRBV18 to TRBJ2-4; tentative D call: TRBD1 (6 bases). Germline CDR1 and CDR2: KGHSH and LQKENI. V dropped 4 bases and J dropped 2 bases, with 9 bases sitting between them. There are 14 residues in the CDR3. CDR3 DNA sequence: TGTGCCAGCTCACACAGGGAGTCCAAAAACATTCAGTACTTC. This gives the protein CASSHRESKNIQYF.